This T cell receptor beta chain emerged from a study of radiotherapy plus CTLA-4 blockade in lung cancer. CTLA-4 blockade with ipilimumab, together with focal radiation, was given to patients with chemo-refractory metastatic non-small-cell lung cancer. Notes on the study in general: Clones of tumor-derived TCRs expanded in blood after radiotherapy plus ipilimumab. The best prediction of response reportedly came from early blood T cell clone dynamics, with interferon-beta.

A word on this clone: What it binds is unknown.

This CDR3 comprises 14 residues. Trimming left V 5 bases short and J 0 bases short, with 10 bases between. Germline V lookup: CDR1 SEHNR, CDR2 FQNEAQ (reference sequence). Profiled with immunoSEQ multiplex PCR; TCRdb holds only in-frame clones, not every one. The data hold roughly 100,000 clones, with 70% to 90% observed a single time. This chain connects TRBV7-9 to TRBJ1-2; D is undetermined. This TCR came from a human donor with non-small cell lung cancer that progressed on radiotherapy plus ipilimumab. Some clones in this sample may be carry-over from other donors' samples. This specimen was peripheral blood, taken from a patient treated with radiotherapy plus ipilimumab. The CDR3 reads CASSRLATNYGYTF. The CDR3 nucleotides read TGTGCCAGCAGCCGATTGGCGACTAACTATGGCTACACCTTC.